Only one count was recorded for the clone carrying this T cell receptor (beta chain). The germline V gene has CDR1 LGHDT and CDR2 YNNKEL (reference sequence). CDR3 length: 15 residues. The V end lost 4 bases, the J end lost 1 base, and 11 bases lay between the germline ends. The data were obtained in a study of blood T cells in healthy people across ages. Study background: About one barcoded beta molecule per two T cells was the capture yield of template switching.

A second roughly 6 to 12 cycle PCR used barcoded and J-beta primers. TCRdb independently ran MiXCR on the 5' RACE reads; one entry per CDR3 protein. The profile shows hundreds of thousands of distinct CDR3 sequences, roughly a quarter of them singletons. This same sample was also taken into another study, of T cells of mothers and their children. That report adds: A few mothers and their six children, all healthy Caucasians, donated. Overlap in related mother-child pairs always slightly exceeded unrelated pairs, never significantly.

Sequenced input: blood. This clonotype was obtained from a boy aged 2-9 years in good health. V is TRBV3-1 and J is TRBJ2-4; D uncertain. The CDR3 is CASSPLDKAKNIQYF. CDR3 nucleotide sequence: TGTGCCAGCAGCCCGCTGGATAAGGCCAAAAACATTCAGTACTTC.